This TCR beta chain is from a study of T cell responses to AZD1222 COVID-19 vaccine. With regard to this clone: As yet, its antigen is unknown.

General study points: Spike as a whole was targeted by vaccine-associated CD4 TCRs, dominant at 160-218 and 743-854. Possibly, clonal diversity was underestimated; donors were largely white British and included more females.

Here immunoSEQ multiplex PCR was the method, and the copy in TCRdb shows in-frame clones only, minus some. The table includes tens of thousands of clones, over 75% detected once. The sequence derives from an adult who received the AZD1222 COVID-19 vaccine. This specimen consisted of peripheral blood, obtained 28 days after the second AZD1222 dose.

The chain's CDR3 is CASSKPKGGGEKLFF. The CDR3 DNA reads TGTGCCAGCAGCAAGCCGAAGGGGGGGGGCGAAAAACTGTTTTTT. This chain uses TRBV21-1 with TRBJ1-4. TRBV21-1 represents a pseudogene. The CDR3 loop spans 15 amino acids.